The 18 T cell receptor beta chains in this list originate from one sample, sequenced in a study of blood T cell repertoires in COVID-19. Sequencing used immunoSEQ multiplex PCR; TCRdb keeps in-frame clones, though not all of them. The sample lists 380,000 or so clones; approximately 88% were seen once. The sample was peripheral blood. Receptors were obtained from a man aged 35-49 years with acute or convalescent COVID-19.

This clone occurred a few times. The sample has other DNA sequences that encode this CDR3 too. Here the CDR3 reads CASSPGGMNTEAFF. The DNA for the CDR3 is TGTGCCAGCAGTCCAGGGGGGATGAACACTGAAGCTTTCTTT. The V and J genes are TRBV28 and TRBJ1-1, with 7 nucleotides matching TRBD1. The germline gives CDR1 MDHEN, CDR2 SYDVKM. The CDR3 spans 14 residues. Unmatched junction bases numbered 3, after V lost 5 bases and J lost 0 bases. The full variable domain, with the rest looked up from reference TRBV28 and TRBJ1-1, is DVKVTQSSRYLVKRTGEKVFLECVQDMDHENMFWYRQDPGLGLRLIYFSYDVKMKEKGDIPEGYSVSREKKERFSLILESASTNQTSMYLCASSPGGMNTEAFFGQGTRLTVV.

The CDR3: CASSTQQGAKTQYF. CDR3 nucleotide sequence: TGTGCCAGTAGTACACAACAGGGGGCGAAGACCCAGTACTTC. The chain couples TRBV19 to TRBJ2-5, with 9 bases identical to TRBD1. This CDR3 has 14 amino acids. V lost 4 bases and J lost 6; bases outside the gene matches: 6. Germline V gene data show CDR1 as LNHDA and CDR2 as SQIVND (reference sequence).

The chain has TRBV5-1 and TRBJ1-1; 9 bases agree with TRBD1. The junction had 5 bases not matched to a gene; V was cut back by 4 bases and J by 1 base. The germline V gene has CDR1 SGHRS and CDR2 YFSETQ. The CDR3 has 15 amino acids. The chain's CDR3 is CASSAGTGKNTEAFF. DNA for the CDR3: TGCGCCAGCAGCGCCGGGACAGGGAAGAACACTGAAGCTTTCTTT.

The chain couples TRBV6-5 to TRBJ2-5; the match to TRBD2 covers 8 bases. V shed 6 bases, J shed 5 bases, and the junction held 8 bases outside the gene matches. The germline gives CDR1 MNHEY, CDR2 SVGAGI. The CDR3 is 14 amino acids. CDR3 nucleotide sequence: TGTGCCAGCAGAACCGGACTAGCCTCGGAGACCCAGTACTTC. Translation: CASRTGLASETQYF.

V gene TRBV11-2 combines with J gene TRBJ2-1, with D possibly being TRBD1 (6 bases). The germline CDR1 and CDR2 sequences are SGHAT and FQNNGV. With 2 bases removed from V and 9 bases from J, the gap between germline ends came to 14 bases. The CDR3 is made up of 14 amino acids. The CDR3 bases are TGTGCCAGCAGCTTAAGAGGGGGTCCCAGTGAGCAGTTCTTC. Residues: CASSLRGGPSEQFF.

The chain joins TRBV11-1 to TRBJ1-1; 11 bases match TRBD1. This CDR3 spans 16 amino acids. V shed 5 bases and J 5 bases; nucleotides not matched to a gene: 10. Per germline, CDR1 SGHAT and CDR2 FQDESV (reference sequence). The CDR3 spells CASSRGQGGRGTEAFF. As DNA, the CDR3 is TGTGCCAGCAGCCGGGGACAGGGGGGAAGAGGTACTGAAGCTTTCTTT.

This clone was counted once. This sequence joins TRBV5-1 and TRBJ1-3; D uncertain. Looked up from germline, CDR1 is SGHRS and CDR2 is YFSETQ. V dropped 4 bases and J dropped 7 bases, with 15 bases sitting between them. This CDR3 has 14 residues. The DNA of the CDR3 is TGCGCCAGCAGCGGCGGGATCTCCGGCAACACCATATATTTT. Amino acid sequence: CASSGGISGNTIYF.

Remarks on this clone: Additional DNA sequences in this sample encode the identical CDR3. The V call is TRBV4-1, the J call TRBJ1-2; 7 bases map to TRBD1. Germline loops: CDR1 MGHRA, CDR2 YSYEKL. The CDR3 has 13 amino acids. After removal of 3 bases from V and 4 bases from J, the junction contained 2 bases not matched to a gene. The CDR3 spells CASSQTGSYGYTF. Here the CDR3 DNA reads TGCGCCAGCAGCCAGACAGGGAGCTATGGCTACACCTTC.

The chain couples TRBV10-3 to TRBJ2-1; 8 nucleotides line up with TRBD1. Germline V gene lookup returns CDR1 ENHRY and CDR2 SYGVKD. Unmatched junction bases numbered 10, after V lost 10 bases and J lost 5 bases. The CDR3 loop spans 14 amino acids. The CDR3 DNA is TGTGCCAGCTGTCCGGGACAGGAAAACAATGAGCAGTTCTTC. It specifies CASCPGQENNEQFF.

The CDR3 loop is CASTEGGAGTGELFF. For the CDR3, the DNA is TGTGCCAGCACCGAGGGGGGGGCCGGCACCGGGGAGCTGTTTTTT. The chain is built from TRBV6-5 and TRBJ2-2; TRBD2 might be the D (7 bases). With 7 bases removed from V and 4 bases from J, the gap between germline ends came to 16 bases. Germline-derived CDR1 and CDR2 are MNHEY and SVGAGI. The CDR3 sequence is 15 residues long.

The chain is built from TRBV24-1 and TRBJ1-1, with unresolved D. The V end lost 2 bases, the J end lost 8 bases, and 8 bases lay between the germline ends. CDR1 is KGHDR, CDR2 SFDVKD, per germline. The CDR3 totals 12 residues. The CDR3 DNA reads TGTGCCACCAGTGATTGGGGAGCCGAAGCTTTCTTT. Its protein product is CATSDWGAEAFF.

The chain employs TRBV23-1 and TRBJ2-1; 10 nucleotides agree with TRBD2. TRBV23-1 carries the ORF label, with uncertain function. This CDR3 is built from 17 residues. Trimming cost V 10 bases and J 9 bases; bases outside gene matches: 21. CDR3 loop: CATIMSWPAGGPGEQFF. The CDR3 DNA reads TGCGCCACCATCATGTCCTGGCCAGCGGGGGGGCCGGGTGAGCAGTTCTTC.

The chain carries TRBV28 and TRBJ2-2; 9 bases are shared with TRBD2. CDR1 MDHEN and CDR2 SYDVKM come from the germline V gene. This CDR3 has 16 amino acids. V was pared by 6 bases and J by 2 bases, with 7 bases of the junction left unmatched. The DNA for the CDR3 is TGTGCCAGCAGCGAATGGCGGGAGGGTAACACCGGGGAGCTGTTTTTT. Residues: CASSEWREGNTGELFF.

This chain connects TRBV1 to TRBJ1-1; TRBD1 is the table's D call and was not checked against the DNA. TRBV1 is a listed pseudogene. The CDR3 has 16 amino acids. This CDR3 reads CTSSLRINPQDTEAFF. In nucleotides, the CDR3 is TGCACCAGCAGCCTAAGAATTAACCCGCAGGACACTGAAGCTTTCTTT.

The CDR3 DNA reads as TGTGCCAGCAGCCTGCCCGGTACGAAGACAACACCCCTCCACTTT. Protein: CASSLPGTKTTPLHF. The chain couples TRBV7-2 to TRBJ1-6; D uncertain. The ends were cut back, 5 bases at V and 11 bases at J, with 19 bases in the middle. The germline CDR1 and CDR2 sequences are SGHTA and FQGNSA. The CDR3 contains 15 residues.

The chain recombines TRBV5-4 with TRBJ2-7; 12 positions match TRBD2. From germline, CDR1 is SGHNT and CDR2 YYREEE (reference sequence). The CDR3 runs 16 residues. Germline trimming cut 3 bases from V and 4 bases from J; bases unmatched to any gene: 8. This CDR3 reads CASSSLAGGPRYEQYF. The CDR3 DNA is TGTGCCAGCAGCTCGCTAGCGGGAGGGCCTAGGTACGAGCAGTACTTC.

The chain joins TRBV28 to TRBJ1-4; 8 bases agree with TRBD1. The CDR3 spans 15 residues. J gave up 8 bases and V 6 bases, and 11 bases lay outside the gene matches. The V gene's germline CDR1 is MDHEN and CDR2 SYDVKM. CDR3 loop: CASSRRQGLGEKLFF. The CDR3 coding sequence is TGTGCCAGCAGCCGTCGACAGGGGCTGGGGGAAAAACTGTTTTTT.

The chain has TRBV25-1 and TRBJ2-1; 12 bases map to TRBD2. Germline values: CDR1 MGHDK, CDR2 SYGVNS. J was trimmed by 4 bases and V by 3 bases; bases with no gene match: 4. The length of the CDR3 is 16 residues. The CDR3 spells CASSDAGLAGYNEQFF. DNA of the CDR3: TGTGCCAGCAGTGATGCGGGACTAGCGGGTTACAATGAGCAGTTCTTC.